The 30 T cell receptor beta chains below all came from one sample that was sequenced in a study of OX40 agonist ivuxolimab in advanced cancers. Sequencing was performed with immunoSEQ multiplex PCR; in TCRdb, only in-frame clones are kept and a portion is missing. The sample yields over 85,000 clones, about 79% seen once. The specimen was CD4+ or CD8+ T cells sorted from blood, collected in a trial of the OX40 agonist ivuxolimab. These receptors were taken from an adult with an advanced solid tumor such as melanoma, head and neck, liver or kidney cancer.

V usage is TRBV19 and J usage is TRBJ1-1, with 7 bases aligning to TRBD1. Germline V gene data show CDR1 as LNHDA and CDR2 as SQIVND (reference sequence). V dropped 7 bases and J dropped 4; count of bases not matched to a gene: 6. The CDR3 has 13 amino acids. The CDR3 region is CASIRQGGTEAFF. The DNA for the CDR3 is TGTGCCAGTATCCGGCAGGGGGGCACTGAAGCTTTCTTT.

Here the CDR3 reads CASTHPTGQETQYF. DNA of the CDR3: TGTGCCAGCACCCATCCTACAGGGCAAGAGACCCAGTACTTC. This rearrangement joins TRBV7-9 to TRBJ2-5, with TRBD1 as a possible D gene (6 bases). The CDR3 covers 14 residues. Looked up from germline, CDR1 is SEHNR and CDR2 is FQNEAQ (reference sequence). Trimming took 7 bases from V and 2 from J, leaving 14 bases between them. Full variable domain (rest looked up from reference TRBV7-9 and TRBJ2-5): DTGVSQNPRHKITKRGQNVTFRCDPISEHNRLYWYRQTLGQGPEFLTYFQNEAQLEKSRLLSDRFSAERPKGSFSTLEIQRTEQGDSAMYLCASTHPTGQETQYFGPGTRLLVL.

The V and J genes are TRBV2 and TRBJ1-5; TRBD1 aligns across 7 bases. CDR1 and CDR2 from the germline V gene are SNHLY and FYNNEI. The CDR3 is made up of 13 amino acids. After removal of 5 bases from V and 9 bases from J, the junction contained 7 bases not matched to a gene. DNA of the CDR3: TGTGCCAGCAGTTCCGACAGGGAGAGGCCCCAGCATTTT. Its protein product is CASSSDRERPQHF. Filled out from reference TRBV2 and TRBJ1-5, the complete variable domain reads EPEVTQTPSHQVTQMGQEVILRCVPISNHLYFYWYRQILGQKVEFLVSFYNNEISEKSEIFDDQFSVERPDGSNFTLKIRSTKLEDSAMYFCASSSDRERPQHFGDGTRLSIL.

The CDR3 DNA reads as TGTGCTAGTGCCCGAGGAACTGGAAACACCATATATTTT. Amino acids: CASARGTGNTIYF. V and J are TRBV12-5 and TRBJ1-3, with no clear D. CDR1 and CDR2 (germline): LGHNT, FRNRAP. V lost 7 bases and J lost 2, with 9 bases in between. The CDR3 has 13 residues.

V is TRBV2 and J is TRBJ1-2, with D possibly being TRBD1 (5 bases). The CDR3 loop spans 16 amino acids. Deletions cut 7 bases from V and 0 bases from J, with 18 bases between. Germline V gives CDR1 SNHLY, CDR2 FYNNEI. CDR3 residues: CASMLEGWVANYGYTF. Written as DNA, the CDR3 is TGTGCCAGCATGTTGGAGGGGTGGGTAGCTAACTATGGCTACACCTTC.

The CDR3 loop reads CASITGGGETQYF. The CDR3 DNA sequence: TGTGCCAGCATTACAGGGGGCGGCGAGACCCAGTACTTC. This sequence joins TRBV28 and TRBJ2-5, with 9 nucleotides matching TRBD1. CDR3 length: 13 amino acids. V lost 7 bases and J lost 5; bases outside the gene matches: 5. The germline CDR1 and CDR2 sequences are MDHEN and SYDVKM. The full variable domain, completed using reference TRBV28 and TRBJ2-5, is DVKVTQSSRYLVKRTGEKVFLECVQDMDHENMFWYRQDPGLGLRLIYFSYDVKMKEKGDIPEGYSVSREKKERFSLILESASTNQTSMYLCASITGGGETQYFGPGTRLLVL.

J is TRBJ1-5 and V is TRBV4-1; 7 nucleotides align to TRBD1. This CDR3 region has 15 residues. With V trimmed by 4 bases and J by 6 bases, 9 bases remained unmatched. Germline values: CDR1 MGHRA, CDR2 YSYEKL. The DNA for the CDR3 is TGCGCCAGCAGCCGCCGGGACAGAGAGGTTCAGCCCCAGCATTTT. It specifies CASSRRDREVQPQHF.

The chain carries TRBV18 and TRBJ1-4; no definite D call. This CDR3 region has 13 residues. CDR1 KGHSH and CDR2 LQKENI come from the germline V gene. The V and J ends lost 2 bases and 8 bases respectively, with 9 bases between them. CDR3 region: CASSPSEKEKLFF. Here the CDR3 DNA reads TGTGCCAGCTCACCATCGGAGAAGGAAAAACTGTTTTTT.

This CDR3 is CASSLDLDRGKYEQYF. CDR3 DNA: TGCGCCAGCAGCTTGGATCTGGACAGGGGAAAATACGAGCAGTACTTC. The chain has TRBV5-1 and TRBJ2-7; 9 positions match TRBD1. The CDR3 contains 16 residues. With 0 bases clipped from V and 4 bases from J, the junction kept 8 bases outside the gene matches. CDR1 is SGHRS and CDR2 is YFSETQ in the germline V gene.

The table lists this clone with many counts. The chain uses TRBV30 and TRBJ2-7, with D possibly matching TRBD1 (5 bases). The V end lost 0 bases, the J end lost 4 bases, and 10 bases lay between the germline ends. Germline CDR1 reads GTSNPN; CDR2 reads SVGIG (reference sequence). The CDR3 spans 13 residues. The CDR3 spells CAWSVVKGYEQYF. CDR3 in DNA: TGTGCCTGGAGTGTAGTAAAGGGGTACGAGCAGTACTTC.

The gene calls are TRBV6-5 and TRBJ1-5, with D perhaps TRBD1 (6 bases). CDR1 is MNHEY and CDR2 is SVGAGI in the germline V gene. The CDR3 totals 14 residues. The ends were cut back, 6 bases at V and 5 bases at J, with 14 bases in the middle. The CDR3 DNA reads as TGTGCCAGCAGAGAAGGACAGACTCATCAGCCCCAGCATTTT. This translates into CASREGQTHQPQHF.

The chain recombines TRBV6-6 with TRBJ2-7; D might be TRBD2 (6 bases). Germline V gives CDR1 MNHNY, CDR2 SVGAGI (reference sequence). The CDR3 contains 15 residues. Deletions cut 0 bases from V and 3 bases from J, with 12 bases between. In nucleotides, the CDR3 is TGTGCCAGCAGTTACTCATTGGGGGGATACTACGAGCAGTACTTC. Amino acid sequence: CASSYSLGGYYEQYF.

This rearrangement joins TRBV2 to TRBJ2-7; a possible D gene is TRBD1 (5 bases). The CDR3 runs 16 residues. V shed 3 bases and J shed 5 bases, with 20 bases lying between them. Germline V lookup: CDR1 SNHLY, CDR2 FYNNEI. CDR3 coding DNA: TGTGCCAGCAGTGAGGACCCAGGGTGGGCGTCCAACGAGCAGTACTTC. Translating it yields CASSEDPGWASNEQYF.

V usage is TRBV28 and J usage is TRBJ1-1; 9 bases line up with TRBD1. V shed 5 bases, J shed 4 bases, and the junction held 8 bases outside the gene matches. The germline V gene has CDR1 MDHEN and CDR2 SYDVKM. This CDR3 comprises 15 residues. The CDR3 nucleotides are TGTGCCAGCAGTAGTACCGGGACAGGGCGCACTGAAGCTTTCTTT. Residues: CASSSTGTGRTEAFF. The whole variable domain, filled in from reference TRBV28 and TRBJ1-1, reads DVKVTQSSRYLVKRTGEKVFLECVQDMDHENMFWYRQDPGLGLRLIYFSYDVKMKEKGDIPEGYSVSREKKERFSLILESASTNQTSMYLCASSSTGTGRTEAFFGQGTRLTVV.

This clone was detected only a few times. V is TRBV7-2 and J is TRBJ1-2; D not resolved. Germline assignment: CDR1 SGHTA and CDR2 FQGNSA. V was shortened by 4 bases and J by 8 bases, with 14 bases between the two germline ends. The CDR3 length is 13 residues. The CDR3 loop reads CASSYVSGLGYTF. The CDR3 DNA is TGTGCCAGCAGCTACGTTAGTGGGCTGGGCTACACCTTC.

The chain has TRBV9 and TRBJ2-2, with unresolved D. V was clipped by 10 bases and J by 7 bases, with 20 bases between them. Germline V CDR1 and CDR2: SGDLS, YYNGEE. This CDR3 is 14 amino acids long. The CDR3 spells CASTPNLLHGELFF. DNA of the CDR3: TGTGCCTCCACCCCCAACCTTTTGCACGGGGAGCTGTTTTTT.

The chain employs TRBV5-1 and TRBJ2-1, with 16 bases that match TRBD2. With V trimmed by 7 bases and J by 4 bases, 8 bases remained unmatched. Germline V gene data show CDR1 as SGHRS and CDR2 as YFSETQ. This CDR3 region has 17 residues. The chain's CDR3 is CASSGLAGGSGYNEQFF. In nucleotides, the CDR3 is TGCGCCAGCTCGGGACTAGCGGGAGGGTCGGGATACAATGAGCAGTTCTTC.

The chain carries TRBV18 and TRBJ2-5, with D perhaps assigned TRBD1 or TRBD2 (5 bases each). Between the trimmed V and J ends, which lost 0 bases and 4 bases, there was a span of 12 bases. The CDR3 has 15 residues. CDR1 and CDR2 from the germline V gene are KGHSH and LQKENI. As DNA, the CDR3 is TGTGCCAGCTCACCACCGGTGTCGAGGGGAGAGACCCAGTACTTC. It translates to CASSPPVSRGETQYF.

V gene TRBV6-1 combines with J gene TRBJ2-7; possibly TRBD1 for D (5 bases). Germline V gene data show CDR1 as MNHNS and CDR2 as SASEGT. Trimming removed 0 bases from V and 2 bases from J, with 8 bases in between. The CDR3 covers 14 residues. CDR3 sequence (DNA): TGTGCCAGCAGTGAAGCGCCAGGGCCCTACGAGCAGTACTTC. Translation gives CASSEAPGPYEQYF.

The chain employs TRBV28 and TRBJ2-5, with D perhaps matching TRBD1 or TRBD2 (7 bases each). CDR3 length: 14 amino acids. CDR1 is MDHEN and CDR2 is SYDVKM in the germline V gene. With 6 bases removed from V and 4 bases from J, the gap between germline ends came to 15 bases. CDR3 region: CASRQGGDGETQYF. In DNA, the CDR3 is TGTGCCAGCAGGCAGGGGGGGGATGGAGAGACCCAGTACTTC.

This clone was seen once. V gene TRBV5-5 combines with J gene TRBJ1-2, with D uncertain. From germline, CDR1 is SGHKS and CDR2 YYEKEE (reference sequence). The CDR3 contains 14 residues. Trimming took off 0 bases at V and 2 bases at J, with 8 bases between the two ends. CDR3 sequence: CASSLVGNNYGYTF. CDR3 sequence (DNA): TGTGCCAGCAGCTTGGTGGGGAACAACTATGGCTACACCTTC.

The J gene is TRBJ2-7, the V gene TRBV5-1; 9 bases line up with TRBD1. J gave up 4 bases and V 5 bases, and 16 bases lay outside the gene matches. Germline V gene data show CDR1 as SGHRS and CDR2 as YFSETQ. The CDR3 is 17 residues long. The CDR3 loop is CASSFGTPGTGSYEQYF. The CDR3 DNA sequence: TGCGCCAGCAGTTTTGGAACTCCCGGGACAGGGTCGTACGAGCAGTACTTC.

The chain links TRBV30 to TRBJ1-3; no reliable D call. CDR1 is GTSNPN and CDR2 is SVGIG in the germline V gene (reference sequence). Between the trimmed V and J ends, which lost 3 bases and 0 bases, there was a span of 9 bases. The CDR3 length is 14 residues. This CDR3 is CAWRKAFSGNTIYF. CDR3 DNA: TGTGCCTGGAGAAAAGCTTTCTCTGGAAACACCATATATTTT.

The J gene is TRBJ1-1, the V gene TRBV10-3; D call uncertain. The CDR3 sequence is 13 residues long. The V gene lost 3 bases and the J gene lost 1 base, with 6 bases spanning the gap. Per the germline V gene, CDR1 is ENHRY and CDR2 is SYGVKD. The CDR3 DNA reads TGTGCCATCAGTGAACTCTCGAACACTGAAGCTTTCTTT. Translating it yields CAISELSNTEAFF.

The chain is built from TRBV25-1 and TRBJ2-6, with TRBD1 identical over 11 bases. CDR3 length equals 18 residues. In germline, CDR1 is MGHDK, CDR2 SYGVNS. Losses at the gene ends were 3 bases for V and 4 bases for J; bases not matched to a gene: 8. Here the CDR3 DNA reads TGTGCCAGCAGTGACTTGGACAGGGGGCCATACGGGGCCAACGTCCTGACTTTC. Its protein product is CASSDLDRGPYGANVLTF.

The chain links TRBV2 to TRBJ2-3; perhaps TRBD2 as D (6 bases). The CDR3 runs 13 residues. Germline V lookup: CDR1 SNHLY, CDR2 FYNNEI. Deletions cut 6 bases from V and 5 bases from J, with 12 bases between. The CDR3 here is CASSRTKGDTQYF. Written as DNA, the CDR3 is TGTGCCAGCAGCCGGACTAAAGGAGATACGCAGTATTTT.

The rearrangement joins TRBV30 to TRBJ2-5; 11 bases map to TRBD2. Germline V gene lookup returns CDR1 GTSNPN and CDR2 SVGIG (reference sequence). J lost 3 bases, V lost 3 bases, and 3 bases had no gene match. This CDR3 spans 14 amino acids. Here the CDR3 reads CAWSPGLAEETQYF. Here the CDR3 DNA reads TGTGCCTGGAGCCCGGGACTAGCGGAAGAGACCCAGTACTTC.

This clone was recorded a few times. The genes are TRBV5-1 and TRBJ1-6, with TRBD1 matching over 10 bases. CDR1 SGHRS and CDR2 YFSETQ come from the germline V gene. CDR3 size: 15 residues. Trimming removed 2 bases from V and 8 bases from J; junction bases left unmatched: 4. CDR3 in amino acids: CASSFQTGGDSPLHF. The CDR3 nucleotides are TGCGCCAGCAGCTTCCAGACAGGGGGCGATTCACCCCTCCACTTT.

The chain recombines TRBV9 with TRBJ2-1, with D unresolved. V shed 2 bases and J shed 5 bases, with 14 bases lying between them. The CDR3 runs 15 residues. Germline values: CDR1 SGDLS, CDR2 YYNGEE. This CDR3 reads CASSVAPHEDNEQFF. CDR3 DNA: TGTGCCAGCAGCGTTGCTCCGCATGAGGACAATGAGCAGTTCTTC.

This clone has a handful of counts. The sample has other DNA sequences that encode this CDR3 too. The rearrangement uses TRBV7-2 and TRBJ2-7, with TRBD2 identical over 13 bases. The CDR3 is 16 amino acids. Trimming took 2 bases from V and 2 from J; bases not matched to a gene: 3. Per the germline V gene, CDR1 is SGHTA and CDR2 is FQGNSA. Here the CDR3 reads CASSLFGTSGAYEQYF. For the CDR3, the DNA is TGTGCCAGCAGCTTATTTGGGACTAGCGGGGCCTACGAGCAGTACTTC.